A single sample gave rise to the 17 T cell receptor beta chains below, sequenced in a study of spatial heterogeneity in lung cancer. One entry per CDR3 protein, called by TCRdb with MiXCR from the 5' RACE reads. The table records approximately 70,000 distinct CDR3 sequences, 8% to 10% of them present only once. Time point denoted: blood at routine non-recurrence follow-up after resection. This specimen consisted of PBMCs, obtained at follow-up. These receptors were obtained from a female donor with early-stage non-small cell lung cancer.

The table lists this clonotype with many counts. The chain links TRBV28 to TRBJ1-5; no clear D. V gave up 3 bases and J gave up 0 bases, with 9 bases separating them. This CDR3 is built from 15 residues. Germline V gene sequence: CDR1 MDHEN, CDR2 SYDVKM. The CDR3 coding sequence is TGTGCCAGCAGTTTGACATCGTATAGCAATCAGCCCCAGCATTTT. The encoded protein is CASSLTSYSNQPQHF.

The CDR3 is CASSPPGKYEQYF. The CDR3, as DNA: TGTGCCAGCAGTCCTCCGGGAAAGTACGAGCAGTACTTC. The gene calls are TRBV28 and TRBJ2-7, with TRBD2 as a possible D gene (5 bases). V dropped 5 bases and J dropped 4 bases, with 12 bases sitting between them. CDR3 length: 13 residues. The germline V gene encodes CDR1 MDHEN and CDR2 SYDVKM.

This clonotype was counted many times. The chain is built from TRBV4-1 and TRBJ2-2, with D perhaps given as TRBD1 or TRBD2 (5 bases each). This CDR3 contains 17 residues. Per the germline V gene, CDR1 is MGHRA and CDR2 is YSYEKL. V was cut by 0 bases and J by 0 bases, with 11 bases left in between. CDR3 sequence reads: CASSQDRGSSNTGELFF. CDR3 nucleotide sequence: TGCGCCAGCAGCCAAGATCGGGGCAGCTCGAACACCGGGGAGCTGTTTTTT.

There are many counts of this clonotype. CDR3 in amino acids: CASSSRTGPNEQFF. CDR3 DNA sequence: TGTGCCAGCAGCTCTAGGACTGGTCCCAATGAGCAGTTCTTC. This sequence joins TRBV5-4 and TRBJ2-1; TRBD2 might be the D (5 bases). V gave up 3 bases and J gave up 6 bases, with 13 bases separating them. This CDR3 region has 14 residues. CDR1 and CDR2 from the germline V gene are SGHNT and YYREEE (reference sequence). Looking up the rest from reference TRBV5-4 and TRBJ2-1 gives the full variable domain: ETGVTQSPTHLIKTRGQQVTLRCSSQSGHNTVSWYQQALGQGPQFIFQYYREEENGRGNFPPRFSGLQFPNYSSELNVNALELDDSALYLCASSSRTGPNEQFFGPGTRLTVL.

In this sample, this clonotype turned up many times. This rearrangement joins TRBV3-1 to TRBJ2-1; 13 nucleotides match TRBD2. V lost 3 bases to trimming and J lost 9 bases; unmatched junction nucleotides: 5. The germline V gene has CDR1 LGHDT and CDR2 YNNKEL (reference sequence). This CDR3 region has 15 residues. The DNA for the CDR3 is TGTGCCAGCAGCCAGGGACTAGCGGGGAAGGGTGAGCAGTTCTTC. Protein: CASSQGLAGKGEQFF.

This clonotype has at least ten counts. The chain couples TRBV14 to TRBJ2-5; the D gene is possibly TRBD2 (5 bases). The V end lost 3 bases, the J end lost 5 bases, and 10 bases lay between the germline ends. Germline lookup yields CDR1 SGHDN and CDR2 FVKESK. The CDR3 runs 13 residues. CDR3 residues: CASSHLIAETQYF. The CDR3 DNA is TGTGCCAGCAGCCACCTGATAGCGGAGACCCAGTACTTC.

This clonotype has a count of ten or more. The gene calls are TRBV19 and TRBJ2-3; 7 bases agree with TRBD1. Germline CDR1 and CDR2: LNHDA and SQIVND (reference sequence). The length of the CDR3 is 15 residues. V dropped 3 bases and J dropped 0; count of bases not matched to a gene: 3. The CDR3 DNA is TGTGCCAGTAGTATTGGGACAGTCAGCACAGATACGCAGTATTTT. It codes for CASSIGTVSTDTQYF.

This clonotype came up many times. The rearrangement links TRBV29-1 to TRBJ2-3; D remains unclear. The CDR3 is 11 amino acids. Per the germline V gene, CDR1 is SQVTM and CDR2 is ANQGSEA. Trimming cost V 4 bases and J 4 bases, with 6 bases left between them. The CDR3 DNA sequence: TGCAGCGTTGGCCTTGCAGATACGCAGTATTTT. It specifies CSVGLADTQYF.

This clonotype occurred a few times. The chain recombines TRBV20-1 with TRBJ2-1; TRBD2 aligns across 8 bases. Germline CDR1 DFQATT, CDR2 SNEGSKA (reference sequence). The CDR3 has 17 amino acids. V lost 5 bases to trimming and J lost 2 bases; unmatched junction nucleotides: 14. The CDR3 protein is CSAPPVTSGLTYNEQFF. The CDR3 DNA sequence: TGCAGTGCTCCCCCCGTTACTAGCGGACTAACCTACAATGAGCAGTTCTTC.

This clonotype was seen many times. As DNA, the CDR3 is TGCAGTGCCAGAAGGGGGCCAAATCAGCCCCAGCATTTT. Protein sequence: CSARRGPNQPQHF. The chain links TRBV20-1 to TRBJ1-5; TRBD1 agrees at 7 bases. The germline V gene encodes CDR1 DFQATT and CDR2 SNEGSKA (reference sequence). V was pared by 6 bases and J by 4 bases, with 6 bases of the junction left unmatched. This CDR3 region has 13 residues.

The CDR3 nucleotides are TGTGCCTGGAGTCGGAGTAGACTAGGGTTCTCTGGGGCCAACGTCCTGACTTTC. It codes for CAWSRSRLGFSGANVLTF. The rearrangement joins TRBV30 to TRBJ2-6; D is perhaps TRBD2 (6 bases). This CDR3 comprises 18 residues. Trimming took 2 bases from V and 0 from J, leaving 17 bases between them. The germline V gene encodes CDR1 GTSNPN and CDR2 SVGIG (reference sequence).

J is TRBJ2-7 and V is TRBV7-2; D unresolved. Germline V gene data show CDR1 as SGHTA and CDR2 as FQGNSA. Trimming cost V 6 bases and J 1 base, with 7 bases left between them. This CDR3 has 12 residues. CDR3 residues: CASSRLSYEQYF. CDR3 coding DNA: TGTGCCAGCAGTCGCCTTTCCTACGAGCAGTACTTC.

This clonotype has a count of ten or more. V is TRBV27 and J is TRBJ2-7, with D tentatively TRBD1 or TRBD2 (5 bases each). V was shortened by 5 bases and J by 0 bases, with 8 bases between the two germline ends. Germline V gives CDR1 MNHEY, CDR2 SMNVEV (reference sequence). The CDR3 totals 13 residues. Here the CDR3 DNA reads TGTGCCAGCAGTGCAGGGAGCTCCTACGAGCAGTACTTC. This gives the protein CASSAGSSYEQYF.

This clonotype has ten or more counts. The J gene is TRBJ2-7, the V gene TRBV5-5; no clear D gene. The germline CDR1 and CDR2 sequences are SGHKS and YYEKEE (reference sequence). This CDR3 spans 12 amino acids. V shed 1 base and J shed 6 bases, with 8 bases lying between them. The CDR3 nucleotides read TGTGCCAGCAGCTTGATGGTTGGCGAGCAGTACTTC. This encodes CASSLMVGEQYF.

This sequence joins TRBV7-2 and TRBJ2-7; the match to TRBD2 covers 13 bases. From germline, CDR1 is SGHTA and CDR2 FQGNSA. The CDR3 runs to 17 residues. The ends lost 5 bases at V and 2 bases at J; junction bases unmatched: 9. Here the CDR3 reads CASSLGLAGMIAYEQYF. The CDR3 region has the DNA TGTGCCAGCAGCCTGGGACTAGCGGGAATGATAGCCTACGAGCAGTACTTC.

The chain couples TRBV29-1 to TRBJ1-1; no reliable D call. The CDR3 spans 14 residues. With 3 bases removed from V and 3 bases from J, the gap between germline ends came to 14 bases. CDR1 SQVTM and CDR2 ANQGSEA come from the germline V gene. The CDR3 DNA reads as TGCAGCGTTGACCCAGGTGGTCGGGACACTGAAGCTTTCTTT. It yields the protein CSVDPGGRDTEAFF.

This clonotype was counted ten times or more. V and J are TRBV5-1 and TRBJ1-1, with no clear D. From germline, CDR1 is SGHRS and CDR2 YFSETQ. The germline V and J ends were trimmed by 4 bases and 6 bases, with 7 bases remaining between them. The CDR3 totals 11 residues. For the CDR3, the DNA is TGCGCCAGCAGCGGCGGTTCTGAAGCTTTCTTT. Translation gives CASSGGSEAFF.